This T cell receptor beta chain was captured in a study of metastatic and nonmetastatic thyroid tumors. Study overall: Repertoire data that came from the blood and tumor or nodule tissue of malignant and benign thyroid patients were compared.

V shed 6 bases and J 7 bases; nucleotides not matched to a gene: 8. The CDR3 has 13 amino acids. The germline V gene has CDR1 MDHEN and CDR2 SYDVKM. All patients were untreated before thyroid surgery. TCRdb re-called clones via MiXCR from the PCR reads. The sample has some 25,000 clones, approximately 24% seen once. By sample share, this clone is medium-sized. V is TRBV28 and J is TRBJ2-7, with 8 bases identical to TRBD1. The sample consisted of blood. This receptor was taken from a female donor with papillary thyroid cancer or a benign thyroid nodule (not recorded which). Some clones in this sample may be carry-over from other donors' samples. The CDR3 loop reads CASSPDRGREQYF. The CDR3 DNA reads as TGTGCCAGCAGCCCCGACAGGGGTCGGGAGCAGTACTTC.